This is a list of T cell receptor beta chains from one sample in a study of T cell responses to AZD1222 COVID-19 vaccine. The method was immunoSEQ multiplex PCR; TCRdb's version includes in-frame clones alone and lacks a portion of them. The sample includes more than 120,000 clones, 70% to 90% of them seen just once. The source was peripheral blood, collected 28 days after the second AZD1222 dose. The receptors stem from an adult who received the AZD1222 COVID-19 vaccine. Both conserved end residues are part of each CDR3. D genes are given only for firm matches. The size field is filled for only some rows; it gives once, few, many or a size class.

DNA,CDR3,D,size,J,length,V
TGTGCCAGCAGTTACTCTGGGATAGGGCCAGAGACCCAGTACTTC,CASSYSGIGPETQYF,NA,NA,TRBJ2-5,15,TRBV6-5
TGTGCCAGCAGCTTGATTAGCGGCTCCTACGAGCAGTACTTC,CASSLISGSYEQYF,NA,NA,TRBJ2-7,14,TRBV5-4
TGTGCCAGCAGCCCGACAGGGTTGGTCTACAATGAGCAGTTCTTC,CASSPTGLVYNEQFF,TRBD1,NA,TRBJ2-1,15,TRBV9
TGTGCCAGCAGTGAAGCGCCAGGTGGGGCACAAGGCTACACCTTC,CASSEAPGGAQGYTF,NA,NA,TRBJ1-2,15,TRBV2
TGCAGCGTACGGGGGGGCGTAAAGTTCCAAGAGACCCAGTACTTC,CSVRGGVKFQETQYF,TRBD2,NA,TRBJ2-5,15,TRBV29-1
TGTGCCAGCAGGACCGGGACAACTAATGAAAAACTGTTTTTT,CASRTGTTNEKLFF,NA,few,TRBJ1-4,14,TRBV6-5
TGTGCCAGCAGTCCCAGATACCAGCCCCAGCATTTT,CASSPRYQPQHF,NA,NA,TRBJ1-5,12,TRBV28
TGTGCCAGCAGCTTGGTCGGGACAGCTGGAAACACCATATATTTT,CASSLVGTAGNTIYF,TRBD1,NA,TRBJ1-3,15,TRBV5-6
TGTGCCAATAAACAGGGATCTGGAAACACCATATATTTT,CANKQGSGNTIYF,NA,NA,TRBJ1-3,13,TRBV12-3/TRBV12-4
TGTGCCAGCGCCATGGGGGGATTGGAGACCCAGTACTTC,CASAMGGLETQYF,NA,NA,TRBJ2-5,13,TRBV7-6
TGCGCCAGCAGCCAAGGACAGGGCTCAGGCACTGAAGCTTTCTTT,CASSQGQGSGTEAFF,TRBD1,once,TRBJ1-1,15,TRBV4-1
TGTGCCAGCTCACCATCGGGACAGGCCTATGGCTACACCTTC,CASSPSGQAYGYTF,TRBD1,NA,TRBJ1-2,14,TRBV18
TGTGCCAGCAAACTAGCGGGGGGGCGGGATACGCAGTATTTT,CASKLAGGRDTQYF,TRBD2,NA,TRBJ2-3,14,TRBV2
TGTGCCAGCCGATTTAACTATGGCTACACCTTC,CASRFNYGYTF,NA,once,TRBJ1-2,11,TRBV6-7
TGTGCCAGCCTCCGGGCAGCTGGAAACACCATATATTTT,CASLRAAGNTIYF,NA,NA,TRBJ1-3,13,TRBV6-6
TGTGCCAGCAGCCTGTCCTCGAGCACAGATACGCAGTATTTT,CASSLSSSTDTQYF,NA,NA,TRBJ2-3,14,TRBV27
TGTGCCAGCAGCTTTCTCAGCGGGAGGAATTCACCCCTCCACTTT,CASSFLSGRNSPLHF,NA,NA,TRBJ1-6,15,TRBV11-2
TGTGCCAGCAGCGCAACGGTCTACGAGCAGTACTTC,CASSATVYEQYF,NA,NA,TRBJ2-7,12,TRBV7-9
TGTGCCAGCAAAGGGACTAGCGGGAGTAGAAACATTCAGTACTTC,CASKGTSGSRNIQYF,TRBD2,NA,TRBJ2-4,15,TRBV2
TGTGCCAGCAGCTTCGACAGGGGGCGGGAGACCCAGTACTTC,CASSFDRGRETQYF,TRBD1,NA,TRBJ2-5,14,TRBV7-2
TGCGCCAGCAGCTTGTTCGCCGAAGAGACCCAGTACTTC,CASSLFAEETQYF,NA,NA,TRBJ2-5,13,TRBV5-1
TGTGCCAGCCGGAAGGCTGGAGCCAAAAACATTCAGTACTTC,CASRKAGAKNIQYF,NA,few,TRBJ2-4,14,TRBV13
TGTGCCAGCAGCCAAGACAGGGTTGGTAATTCACCCCTCCACTTT,CASSQDRVGNSPLHF,NA,NA,TRBJ1-6,15,TRBV4-2
TGTGCCAGCAGCCGGGACGGATCCAATCAGCCCCAGCATTTT,CASSRDGSNQPQHF,NA,NA,TRBJ1-5,14,TRBV6-5
TGTGCCAGCAACCAGATTGAGGATTCACCCCTCCACTTT,CASNQIEDSPLHF,NA,NA,TRBJ1-6,13,TRBV3-1/TRBV3-2
TGTGCCAGCCAGACTAGCGGGAGGGCCTTTGAGCAGTTCTTC,CASQTSGRAFEQFF,TRBD2,NA,TRBJ2-1,14,TRBV19
TGTGCCAGCAGCAGATACGGGAAGGGGGAAAAACTGTTTTTT,CASSRYGKGEKLFF,NA,once,TRBJ1-4,14,TRBV5-6
TGTGCCAGCAAGGAACATCCAGCAACTAATGAAAAACTGTTTTTT,CASKEHPATNEKLFF,NA,NA,TRBJ1-4,15,TRBV6-5
TGTGCCAGCAGCCAAAACCAGGGGGGAAGCGGACAGGGTACGCAGTATTTT,CASSQNQGGSGQGTQYF,TRBD1,NA,TRBJ2-3,17,TRBV5-4
TGTGCCAGCAGTGAAGAAATGGAGATGGTGTTTTCACCCCTCCACTTT,CASSEEMEMVFSPLHF,NA,NA,TRBJ1-6,16,TRBV6-1
TGTGCCAGCAGCCTACGGGACTACGAGCAGTACTTC,CASSLRDYEQYF,NA,NA,TRBJ2-7,12,TRBV3-1/TRBV3-2
TGTGCCAGCAGTTTACAGGGGCGCAGGGGAGGCGAGCAGTACTTC,CASSLQGRRGGEQYF,NA,NA,TRBJ2-7,15,TRBV28
TGTGCCAGCAGCCCCCAAGGACTAGTAACGGACGAGCAGTACTTC,CASSPQGLVTDEQYF,TRBD2,NA,TRBJ2-7,15,TRBV7-2
TGCGCCAGCAGCCCCCAGGGTAGCGGCTACTACGAGCAGTACTTC,CASSPQGSGYYEQYF,NA,once,TRBJ2-7,15,TRBV5-1
TGTGCCAGCAGCCAAGAGGGGGGTCAGCCCCAGCATTTT,CASSQEGGQPQHF,NA,once,TRBJ1-5,13,TRBV3-1/TRBV3-2
TGTGCCACCAGTGATGCCGCAGGCGGGAGCTCAGGGGATGAGCAGTTCTTC,CATSDAAGGSSGDEQFF,NA,NA,TRBJ2-1,17,TRBV24-1
TGTGCCAGCAGCCCGACCGCCCCTGGGGCAGATACGCAGTATTTT,CASSPTAPGADTQYF,NA,NA,TRBJ2-3,15,TRBV3-1/TRBV3-2
TGTGCCAGCAGTTTACAGGGATTGGGTAACTACGAGCAGTACTTC,CASSLQGLGNYEQYF,NA,NA,TRBJ2-7,15,TRBV27
TGTGCCTGGAGTGTATCGAGGTGGGGCGAGCAGTACTTC,CAWSVSRWGEQYF,NA,few,TRBJ2-7,13,TRBV30
TGTGCCAGCCGCGGACTAGCTTTGGGCGAGACCCAGTACTTC,CASRGLALGETQYF,TRBD2,NA,TRBJ2-5,14,TRBV2
TGTGCCAGCAGCGCGAACGGACAGAAGAACACTGAAGCTTTCTTT,CASSANGQKNTEAFF,NA,NA,TRBJ1-1,15,TRBV11-2
TGCAGTGCTCAAGGCAATGAGCAGTTCTTC,CSAQGNEQFF,NA,NA,TRBJ2-1,10,TRBV20-1
TGTGCCTGGAGTCCGAGGGATACGCAGTATTTT,CAWSPRDTQYF,NA,NA,TRBJ2-3,11,TRBV30
TGTGCCAGCAGTAGGACAGGGTGGTTGGATGAGCAGTTCTTC,CASSRTGWLDEQFF,TRBD1,NA,TRBJ2-1,14,TRBV6-5
TGTGCCAGCAGCCAAGTCGTCAGTGCTGAGCAGTTCTTC,CASSQVVSAEQFF,NA,NA,TRBJ2-1,13,TRBV3-1/TRBV3-2
TGTGCCAGCAGCACCCAGGGAGTGTATGGCTACACCTTC,CASSTQGVYGYTF,NA,NA,TRBJ1-2,13,TRBV7-2
TGTGCCAGCAGCTATGACAGGGTCAGCAATCAGCCCCAGCATTTT,CASSYDRVSNQPQHF,TRBD1,NA,TRBJ1-5,15,TRBV2
TGTGCCAGCAGTTGGTCGGAATACGAGCAGTACTTC,CASSWSEYEQYF,NA,few,TRBJ2-7,12,TRBV6-2/TRBV6-3
TGTGCCAGCAGTGCGCGGAGCCACTATGGCTACACCTTC,CASSARSHYGYTF,NA,NA,TRBJ1-2,13,TRBV25-1
TGTGCCAGCAGCTTAGGAAGCGGGTTCTACAATGAGCAGTTCTTC,CASSLGSGFYNEQFF,NA,once,TRBJ2-1,15,TRBV7-6